This record covers a single TCR beta chain. This sample was included in a study of CD8 T cells in Susac syndrome. cDNA came from approximately 0.5 to 1 ug RNA primed by random hexamers. Multiplex immunoSEQ PCR targeted 54 Vbeta and 13 Jbeta TCR beta segments. In TCRdb, the immunoSEQ multiplex PCR reads were re-called with MiXCR into one record per CDR3 protein. The table lists about 250,000 distinct CDR3 sequences, around 95% of them singletons. Sequencing of TCR beta was performed on blood CD8+ and CD4+ T cells. It was treatment-naive patients with stable or active relapsing-remitting disease who made up the multiple sclerosis controls. Purification of the CD8+ and CD4+ T cells relied on negative isolation, and TEMRA cells underwent FACS enrichment. CDR1 and CDR2 from the germline V gene are KGHSH and LQKENI. V lost 1 base, J lost 4 bases, and 8 bases lay in between. This CDR3 comprises 15 residues.

The sequencing input was CD4+ T cells from PBMCs. This sequence originates from a human donor with multiple sclerosis. The chain links TRBV18 to TRBJ1-6; weak D call: TRBD1 (5 bases). CDR3 bases: TGTGCCAGCTCACCACTGGGGGAGTATAATTCACCCCTCCACTTT. Translation gives CASSPLGEYNSPLHF.